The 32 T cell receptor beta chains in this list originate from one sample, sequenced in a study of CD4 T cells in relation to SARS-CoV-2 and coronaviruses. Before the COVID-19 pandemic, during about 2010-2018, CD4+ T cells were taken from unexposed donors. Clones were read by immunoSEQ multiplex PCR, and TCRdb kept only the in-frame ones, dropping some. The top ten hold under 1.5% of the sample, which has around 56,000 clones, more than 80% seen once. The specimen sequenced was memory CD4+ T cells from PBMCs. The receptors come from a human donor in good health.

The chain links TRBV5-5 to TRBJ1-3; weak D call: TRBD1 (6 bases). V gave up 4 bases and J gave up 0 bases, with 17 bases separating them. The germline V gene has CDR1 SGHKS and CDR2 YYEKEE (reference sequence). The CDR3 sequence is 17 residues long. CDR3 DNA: TGTGCCAGCAGCGAAAGGACAGCCCCGAGCTCTGGAAACACCATATATTTT. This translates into CASSERTAPSSGNTIYF.

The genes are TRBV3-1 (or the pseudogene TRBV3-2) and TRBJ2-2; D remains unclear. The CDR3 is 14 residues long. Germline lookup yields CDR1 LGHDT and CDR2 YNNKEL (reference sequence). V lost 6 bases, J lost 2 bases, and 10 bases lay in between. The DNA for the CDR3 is TGTGCCAGCAGGGGCGGAGCTAACACCGGGGAGCTGTTTTTT. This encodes CASRGGANTGELFF.

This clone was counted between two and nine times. This CDR3 is CASSPYNTGTGYGYTF. CDR3 in DNA: TGTGCCAGCAGCCCATACAACACCGGAACAGGGTATGGCTACACCTTC. The rearrangement joins TRBV7-2 to TRBJ1-2; possibly TRBD1 for D (6 bases). The CDR3 length is 16 residues. Germline-derived CDR1 and CDR2 are SGHTA and FQGNSA. Trimming removed 5 bases at V and 5 bases at J, with 21 bases between.

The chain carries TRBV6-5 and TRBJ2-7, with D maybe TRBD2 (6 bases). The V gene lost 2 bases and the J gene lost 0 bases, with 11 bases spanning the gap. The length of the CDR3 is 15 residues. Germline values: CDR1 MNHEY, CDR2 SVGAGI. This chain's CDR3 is CASSYGAGFSYEQYF. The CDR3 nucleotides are TGTGCCAGCAGTTACGGCGCGGGATTCTCCTACGAGCAGTACTTC.

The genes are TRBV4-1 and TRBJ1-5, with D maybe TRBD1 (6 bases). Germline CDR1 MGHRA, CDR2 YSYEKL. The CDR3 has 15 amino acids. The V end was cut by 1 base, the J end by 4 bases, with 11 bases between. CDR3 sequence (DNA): TGCGCCAGCAGCCAAGTAGGGGGAAGGAATCAGCCCCAGCATTTT. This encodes CASSQVGGRNQPQHF.

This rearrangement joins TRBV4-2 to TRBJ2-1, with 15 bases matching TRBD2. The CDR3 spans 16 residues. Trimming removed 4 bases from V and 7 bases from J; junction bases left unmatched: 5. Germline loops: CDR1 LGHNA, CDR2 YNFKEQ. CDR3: CASSRTGTSGRNEQFF. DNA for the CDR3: TGTGCCAGCAGCCGGACCGGGACTAGCGGGAGGAATGAGCAGTTCTTC.

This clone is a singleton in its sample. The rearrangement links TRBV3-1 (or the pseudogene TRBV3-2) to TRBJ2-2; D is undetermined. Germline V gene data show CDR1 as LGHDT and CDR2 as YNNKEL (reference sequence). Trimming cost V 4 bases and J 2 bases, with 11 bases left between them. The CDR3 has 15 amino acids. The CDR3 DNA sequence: TGTGCCAGCAGCCCGCTGGGCAGAAACACCGGGGAGCTGTTTTTT. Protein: CASSPLGRNTGELFF.

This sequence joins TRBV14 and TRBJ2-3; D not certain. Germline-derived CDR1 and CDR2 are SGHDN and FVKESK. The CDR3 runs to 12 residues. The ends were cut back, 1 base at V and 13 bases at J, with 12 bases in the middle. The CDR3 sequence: CASSQGSMPEYF. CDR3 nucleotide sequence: TGTGCCAGCAGCCAAGGGTCCATGCCGGAGTATTTT. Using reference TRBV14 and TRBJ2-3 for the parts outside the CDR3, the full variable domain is EAGVTQFPSHSVIEKGQTVTLRCDPISGHDNLYWYRRVMGKEIKFLLHFVKESKQDESGMPNNRFLAERTGGTYSTLKVQPAELEDSGVYFCASSQGSMPEYFGPGTRLTVL.

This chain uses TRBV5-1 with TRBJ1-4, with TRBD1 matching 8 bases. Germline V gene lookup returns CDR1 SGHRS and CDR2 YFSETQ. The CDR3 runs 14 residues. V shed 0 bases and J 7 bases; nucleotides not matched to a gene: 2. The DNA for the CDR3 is TGCGCCAGCAGCTTGGGGACAGGGAGTGAAAAACTGTTTTTT. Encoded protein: CASSLGTGSEKLFF.

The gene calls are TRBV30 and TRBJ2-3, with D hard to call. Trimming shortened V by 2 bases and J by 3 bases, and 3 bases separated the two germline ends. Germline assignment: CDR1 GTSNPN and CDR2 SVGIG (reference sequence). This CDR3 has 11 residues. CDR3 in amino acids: CAWSSTDTQYF. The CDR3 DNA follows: TGTGCCTGGAGTTCTACAGATACGCAGTATTTT.

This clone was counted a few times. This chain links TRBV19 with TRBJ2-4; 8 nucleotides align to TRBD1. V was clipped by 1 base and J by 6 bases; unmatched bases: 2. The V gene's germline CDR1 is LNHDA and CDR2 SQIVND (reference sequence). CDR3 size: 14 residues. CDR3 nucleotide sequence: TGTGCCAGTAGTATAGGGACAGGGAGAAACATTCAGTACTTC. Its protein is CASSIGTGRNIQYF.

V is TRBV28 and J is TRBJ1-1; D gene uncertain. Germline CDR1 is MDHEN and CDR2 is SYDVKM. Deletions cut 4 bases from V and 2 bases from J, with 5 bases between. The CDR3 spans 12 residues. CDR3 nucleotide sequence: TGTGCCAGCAGTTCGATTAACACTGAAGCTTTCTTT. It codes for CASSSINTEAFF.

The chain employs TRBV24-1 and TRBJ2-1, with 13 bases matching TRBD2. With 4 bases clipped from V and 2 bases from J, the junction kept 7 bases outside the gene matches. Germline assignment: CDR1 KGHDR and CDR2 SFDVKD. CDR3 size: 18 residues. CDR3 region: CATSDAPGTSGTYNEQFF. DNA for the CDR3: TGTGCCACCAGTGACGCCCCCGGGACTAGCGGGACCTACAATGAGCAGTTCTTC.

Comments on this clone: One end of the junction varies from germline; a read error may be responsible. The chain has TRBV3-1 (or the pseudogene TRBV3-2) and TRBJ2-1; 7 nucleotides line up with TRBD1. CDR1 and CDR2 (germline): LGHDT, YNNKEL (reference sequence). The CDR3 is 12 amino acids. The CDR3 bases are TGTGCCAGCAGCCATCTGAGACAGGGTTGGGTCTTC. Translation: CASSHLRQGWVF.

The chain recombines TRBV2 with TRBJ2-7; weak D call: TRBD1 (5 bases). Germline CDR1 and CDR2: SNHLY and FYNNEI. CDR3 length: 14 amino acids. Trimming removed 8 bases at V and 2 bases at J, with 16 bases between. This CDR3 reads CASSREPAPYEQYF. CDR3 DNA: TGTGCCAGCTCCAGGGAACCGGCACCCTACGAGCAGTACTTC.

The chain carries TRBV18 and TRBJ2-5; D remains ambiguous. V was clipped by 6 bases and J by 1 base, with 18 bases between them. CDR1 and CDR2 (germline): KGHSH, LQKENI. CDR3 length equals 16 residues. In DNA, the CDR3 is TGTGCCAGCTCGGGAATACTAAACTCAGGCCAAGAGACCCAGTACTTC. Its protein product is CASSGILNSGQETQYF.

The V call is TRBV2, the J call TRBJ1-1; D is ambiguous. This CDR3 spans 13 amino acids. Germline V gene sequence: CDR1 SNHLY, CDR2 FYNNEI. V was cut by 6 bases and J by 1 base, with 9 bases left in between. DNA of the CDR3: TGTGCCAGCAGGGCCCGGGAGAACACTGAAGCTTTCTTT. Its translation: CASRARENTEAFF.

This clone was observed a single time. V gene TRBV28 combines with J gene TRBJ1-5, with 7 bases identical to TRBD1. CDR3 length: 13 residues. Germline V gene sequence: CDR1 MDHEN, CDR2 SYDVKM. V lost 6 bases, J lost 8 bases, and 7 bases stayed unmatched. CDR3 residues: CASRSTGYEPQHF. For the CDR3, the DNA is TGTGCCAGCAGATCGACAGGGTATGAGCCCCAGCATTTT.

CDR3 residues: CASSVGVAGGPIRYEQYF. CDR3 in DNA: TGTGCCAGCAGCGTAGGAGTAGCGGGAGGGCCGATACGCTACGAGCAGTACTTC. V and J are TRBV9 and TRBJ2-7, with 11 bases aligning to TRBD2. The junction had 11 bases not matched to a gene; V was cut back by 0 bases and J by 3 bases. The germline CDR1 and CDR2 sequences are SGDLS and YYNGEE. This CDR3 is 18 amino acids long.

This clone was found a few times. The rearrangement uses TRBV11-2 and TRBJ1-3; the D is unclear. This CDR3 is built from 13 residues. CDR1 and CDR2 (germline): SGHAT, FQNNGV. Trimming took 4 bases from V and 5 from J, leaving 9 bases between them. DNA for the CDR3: TGTGCCAGCAGCTCGGACCCCCGAAACACCATATATTTT. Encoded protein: CASSSDPRNTIYF.

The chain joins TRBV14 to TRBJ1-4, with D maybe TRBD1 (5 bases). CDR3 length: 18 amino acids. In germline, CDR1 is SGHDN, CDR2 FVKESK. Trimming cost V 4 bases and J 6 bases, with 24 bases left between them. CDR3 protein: CASSRNGRMGLHDEKLFF. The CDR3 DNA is TGTGCCAGCAGCCGCAATGGGAGGATGGGGCTTCATGATGAAAAACTGTTTTTT. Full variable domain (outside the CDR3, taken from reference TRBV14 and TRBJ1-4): EAGVTQFPSHSVIEKGQTVTLRCDPISGHDNLYWYRRVMGKEIKFLLHFVKESKQDESGMPNNRFLAERTGGTYSTLKVQPAELEDSGVYFCASSRNGRMGLHDEKLFFGSGTQLSVL.

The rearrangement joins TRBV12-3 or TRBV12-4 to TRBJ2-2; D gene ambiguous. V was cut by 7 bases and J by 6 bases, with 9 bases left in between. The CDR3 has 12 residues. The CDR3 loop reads CASNPESGELFF. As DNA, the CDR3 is TGTGCCAGCAATCCTGAATCCGGGGAGCTGTTTTTT.

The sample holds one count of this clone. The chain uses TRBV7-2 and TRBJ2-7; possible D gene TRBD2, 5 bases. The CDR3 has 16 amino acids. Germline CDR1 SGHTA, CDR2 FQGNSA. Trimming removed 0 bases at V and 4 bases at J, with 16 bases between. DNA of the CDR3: TGTGCCAGCAGCTTAGCGTTGACGGAGGCCGAGTACGAGCAGTACTTC. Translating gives CASSLALTEAEYEQYF. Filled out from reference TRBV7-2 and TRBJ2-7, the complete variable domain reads GAGVSQSPSNKVTEKGKDVELRCDPISGHTALYWYRQSLGQGLEFLIYFQGNSAPDKSGLPSDRFSAERTGGSVSTLTIQRTQQEDSAVYLCASSLALTEAEYEQYFGPGTRLTVT.

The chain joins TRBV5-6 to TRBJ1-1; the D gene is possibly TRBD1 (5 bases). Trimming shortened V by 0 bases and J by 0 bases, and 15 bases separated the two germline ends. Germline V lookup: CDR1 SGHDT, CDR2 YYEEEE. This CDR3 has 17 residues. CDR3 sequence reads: CASSLDFGGSMNTEAFF. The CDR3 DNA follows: TGTGCCAGCAGCTTGGATTTCGGGGGATCGATGAACACTGAAGCTTTCTTT.

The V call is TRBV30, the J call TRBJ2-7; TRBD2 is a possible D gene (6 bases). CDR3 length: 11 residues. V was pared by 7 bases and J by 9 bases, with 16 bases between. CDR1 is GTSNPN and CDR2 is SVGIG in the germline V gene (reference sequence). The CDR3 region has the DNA TGTGCCTTGGACGGGGCCGGGGGGCAGTACTTC. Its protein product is CALDGAGGQYF.

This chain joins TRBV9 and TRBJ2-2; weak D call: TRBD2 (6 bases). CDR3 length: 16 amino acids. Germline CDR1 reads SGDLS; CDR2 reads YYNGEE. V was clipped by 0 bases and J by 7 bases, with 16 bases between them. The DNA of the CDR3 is TGTGCCAGCAGCGTAGCTTGGGGACCGGGAGTCGGGGAGCTGTTTTTT. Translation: CASSVAWGPGVGELFF.

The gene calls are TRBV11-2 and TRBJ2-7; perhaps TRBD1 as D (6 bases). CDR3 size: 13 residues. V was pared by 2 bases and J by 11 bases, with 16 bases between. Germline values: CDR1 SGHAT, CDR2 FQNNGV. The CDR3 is CASSLRGTGIKYF. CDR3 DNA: TGTGCCAGCAGCTTAAGGGGGACGGGGATCAAGTACTTC.

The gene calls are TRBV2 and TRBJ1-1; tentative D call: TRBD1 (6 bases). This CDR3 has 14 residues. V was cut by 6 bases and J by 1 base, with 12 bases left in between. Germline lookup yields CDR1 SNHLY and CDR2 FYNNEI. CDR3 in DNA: TGTGCCAGCAGGACCAGGGGCGAGAACACTGAAGCTTTCTTT. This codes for CASRTRGENTEAFF.

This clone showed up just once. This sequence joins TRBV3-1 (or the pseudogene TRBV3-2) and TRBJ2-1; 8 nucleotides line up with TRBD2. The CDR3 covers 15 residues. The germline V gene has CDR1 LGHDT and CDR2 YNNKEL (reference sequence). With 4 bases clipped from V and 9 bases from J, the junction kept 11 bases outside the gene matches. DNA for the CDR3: TGTGCCAGCAGCCCCCCGGGACTAGTAAGGAGTGAGCAGTTCTTC. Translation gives CASSPPGLVRSEQFF.

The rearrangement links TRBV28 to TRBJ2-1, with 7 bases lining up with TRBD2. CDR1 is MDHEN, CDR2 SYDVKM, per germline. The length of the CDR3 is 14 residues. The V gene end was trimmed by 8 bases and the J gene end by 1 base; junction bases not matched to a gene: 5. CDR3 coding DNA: TGTGCCAGCCGACCCGGGGGGTCCTACAATGAGCAGTTCTTC. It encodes CASRPGGSYNEQFF.

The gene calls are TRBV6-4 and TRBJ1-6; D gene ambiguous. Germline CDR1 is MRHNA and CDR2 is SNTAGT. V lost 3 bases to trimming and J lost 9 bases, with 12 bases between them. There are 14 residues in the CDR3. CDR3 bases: TGTGCCAGCAGTGAGACGAGGGCCGGTTCACCCCTCCACTTT. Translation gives CASSETRAGSPLHF.

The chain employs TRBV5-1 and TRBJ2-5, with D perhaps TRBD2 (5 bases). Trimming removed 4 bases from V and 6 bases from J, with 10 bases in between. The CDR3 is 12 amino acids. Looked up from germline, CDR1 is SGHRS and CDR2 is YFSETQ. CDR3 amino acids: CASSGSQKTQYF. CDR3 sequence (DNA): TGCGCCAGCAGCGGGAGTCAGAAGACCCAGTACTTC.